This T cell receptor (beta chain) comes out of a study of STAT5B mutations in CD4+ large granular lymphocyte leukemia. Notes on the study in general: Approximately 25% of private leukemic clonotypes occurred rarely in other patients' non-leukemic repertoires. CD4-sorted patient repertoires seemed more clonal than healthy CD4+ repertoires.

Regarding this clone: The antigen is unknown.

Buffy coats from healthy blood donors served as controls. Measured with immunoSEQ multiplex PCR; TCRdb has only the in-frame clones, and not every one. The sample shows about 20,000 clones, 82% of them seen only once. Sample: CD4+ T cells from blood buffy coats. The receptor was isolated from a human donor in good health.

In DNA form, the CDR3 reads TGTGCCAGCAGCTTAGGACAGGGCTGGAACTATGGCTACACCTTC. Residues: CASSLGQGWNYGYTF. The chain has TRBV7-2 and TRBJ1-2, with 7 bases matching TRBD1. The V segment lost 1 base and the J segment 2 bases; nucleotides outside the gene matches: 4. The germline CDR1 and CDR2 sequences are SGHTA and FQGNSA. This CDR3 is 15 amino acids long.